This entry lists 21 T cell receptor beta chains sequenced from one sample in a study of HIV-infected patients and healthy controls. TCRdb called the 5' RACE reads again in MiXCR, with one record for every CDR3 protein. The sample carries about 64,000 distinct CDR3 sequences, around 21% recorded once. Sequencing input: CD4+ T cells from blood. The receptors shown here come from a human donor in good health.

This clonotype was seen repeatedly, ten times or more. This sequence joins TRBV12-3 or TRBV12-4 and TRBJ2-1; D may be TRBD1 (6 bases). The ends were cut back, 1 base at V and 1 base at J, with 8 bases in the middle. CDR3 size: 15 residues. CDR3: CASSLGQVSYNEQFF. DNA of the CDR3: TGTGCCAGCAGTTTAGGACAGGTTTCCTACAATGAGCAGTTCTTC.

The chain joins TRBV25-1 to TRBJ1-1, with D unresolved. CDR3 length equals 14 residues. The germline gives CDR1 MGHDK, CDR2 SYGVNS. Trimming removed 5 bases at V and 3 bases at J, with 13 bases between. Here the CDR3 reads CASSQSPGYTEAFF. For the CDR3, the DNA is TGTGCCAGCAGTCAAAGCCCGGGGTACACTGAAGCTTTCTTT.

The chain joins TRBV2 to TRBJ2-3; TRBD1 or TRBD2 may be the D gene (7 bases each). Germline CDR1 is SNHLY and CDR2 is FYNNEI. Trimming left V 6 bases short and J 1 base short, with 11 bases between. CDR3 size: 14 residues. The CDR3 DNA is TGTGCCAGCAGGGGGGGGACAGGCACAGATACGCAGTATTTT. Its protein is CASRGGTGTDTQYF.

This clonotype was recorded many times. CDR3 protein: CASSLGYIGNYGYTF. CDR3 DNA sequence: TGTGCCAGCAGCTTAGGGTACATAGGAAACTATGGCTACACCTTC. This rearrangement joins TRBV13 to TRBJ1-2; D is unresolved. The CDR3 has 15 residues. Germline V CDR1 and CDR2: PRHDT, FYEKMQ (reference sequence). Trimming shortened V by 0 bases and J by 2 bases, and 10 bases separated the two germline ends.

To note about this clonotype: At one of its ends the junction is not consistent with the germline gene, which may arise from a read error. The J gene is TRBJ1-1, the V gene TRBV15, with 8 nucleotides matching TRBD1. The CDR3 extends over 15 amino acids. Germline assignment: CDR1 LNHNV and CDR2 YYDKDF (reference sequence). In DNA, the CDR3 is TGTGCCACCAGCGGAGAACTTACAGGGGGGACTGAAGCTTTCTTT. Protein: CATSGELTGGTEAFF.

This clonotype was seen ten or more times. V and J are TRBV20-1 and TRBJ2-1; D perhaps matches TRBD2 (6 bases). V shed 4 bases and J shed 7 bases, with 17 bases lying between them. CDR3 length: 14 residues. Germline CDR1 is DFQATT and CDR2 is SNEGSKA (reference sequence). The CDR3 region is CSAILRGNPNEQFF. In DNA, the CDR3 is TGCAGTGCTATCCTCCGCGGGAATCCGAATGAGCAGTTCTTC.

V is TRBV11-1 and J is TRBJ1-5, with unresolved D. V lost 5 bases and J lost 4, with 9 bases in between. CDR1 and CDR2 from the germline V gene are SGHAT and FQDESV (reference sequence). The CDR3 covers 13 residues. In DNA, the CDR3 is TGTGCCAGCAGCCCCTCTACGAATCAGCCCCAGCATTTT. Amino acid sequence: CASSPSTNQPQHF.

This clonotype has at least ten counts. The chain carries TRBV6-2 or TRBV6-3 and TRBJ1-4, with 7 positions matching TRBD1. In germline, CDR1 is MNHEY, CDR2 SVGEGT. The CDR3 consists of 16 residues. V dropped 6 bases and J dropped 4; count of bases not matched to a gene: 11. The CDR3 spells CASRSEPGQNNEKLFF. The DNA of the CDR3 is TGTGCCAGCAGATCCGAACCGGGACAGAATAATGAAAAACTGTTTTTT.

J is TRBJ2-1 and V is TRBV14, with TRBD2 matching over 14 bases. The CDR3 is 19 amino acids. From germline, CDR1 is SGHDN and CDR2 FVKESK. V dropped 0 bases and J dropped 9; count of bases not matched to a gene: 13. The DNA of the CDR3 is TGTGCCAGCAGCCAAGATAGGGCAGGGGGACTAGCGGGAGAAAGTGAGCAGTTCTTC. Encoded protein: CASSQDRAGGLAGESEQFF.

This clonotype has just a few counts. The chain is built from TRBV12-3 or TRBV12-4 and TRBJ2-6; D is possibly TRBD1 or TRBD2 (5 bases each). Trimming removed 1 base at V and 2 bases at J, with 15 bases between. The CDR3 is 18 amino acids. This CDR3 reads CASSLEWGKAAGANVLTF. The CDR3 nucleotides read TGTGCCAGCAGTTTAGAATGGGGGAAGGCAGCTGGGGCCAACGTCCTGACTTTC.

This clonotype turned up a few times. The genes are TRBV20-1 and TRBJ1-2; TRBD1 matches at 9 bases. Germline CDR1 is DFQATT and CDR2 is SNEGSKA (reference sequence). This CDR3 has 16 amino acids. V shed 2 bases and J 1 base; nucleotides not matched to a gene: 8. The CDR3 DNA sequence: TGCAGTGCTAGAAAGGGACAGGGCACCCTTAACTATGGCTACACCTTC. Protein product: CSARKGQGTLNYGYTF.

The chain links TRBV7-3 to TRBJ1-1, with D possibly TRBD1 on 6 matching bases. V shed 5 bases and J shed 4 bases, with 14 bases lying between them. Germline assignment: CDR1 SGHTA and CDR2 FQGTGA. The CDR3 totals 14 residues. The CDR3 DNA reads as TGTGCCAGCAGCCCGGGCCAGGGGAGCACTGAAGCTTTCTTT. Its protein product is CASSPGQGSTEAFF.

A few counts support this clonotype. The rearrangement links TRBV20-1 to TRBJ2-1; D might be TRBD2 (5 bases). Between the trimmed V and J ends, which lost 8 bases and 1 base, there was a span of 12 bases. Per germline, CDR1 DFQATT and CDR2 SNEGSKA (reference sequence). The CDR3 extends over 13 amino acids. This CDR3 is CSTLSGSYNEQFF. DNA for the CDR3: TGCAGTACTCTAAGCGGTTCCTACAATGAGCAGTTCTTC.

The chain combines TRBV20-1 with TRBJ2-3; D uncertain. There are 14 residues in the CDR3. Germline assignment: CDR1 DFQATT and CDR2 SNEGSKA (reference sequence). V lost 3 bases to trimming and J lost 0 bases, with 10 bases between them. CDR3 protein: CSASAGASTDTQYF. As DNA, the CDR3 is TGCAGTGCTAGTGCCGGTGCTAGCACAGATACGCAGTATTTT.

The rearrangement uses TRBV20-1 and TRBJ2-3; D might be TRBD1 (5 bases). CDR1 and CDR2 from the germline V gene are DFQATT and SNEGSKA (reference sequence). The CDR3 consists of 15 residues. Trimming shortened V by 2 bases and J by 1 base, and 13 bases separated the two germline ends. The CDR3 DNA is TGCAGTGCTAGAAGGGGTCGCGGACGCACAGATACGCAGTATTTT. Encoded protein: CSARRGRGRTDTQYF.

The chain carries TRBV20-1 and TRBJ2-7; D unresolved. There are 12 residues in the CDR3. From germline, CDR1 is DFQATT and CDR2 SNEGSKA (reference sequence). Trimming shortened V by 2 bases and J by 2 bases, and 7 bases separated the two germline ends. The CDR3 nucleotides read TGCAGTGCTAGATCGGAAGCCTACGAGCAGTACTTC. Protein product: CSARSEAYEQYF.

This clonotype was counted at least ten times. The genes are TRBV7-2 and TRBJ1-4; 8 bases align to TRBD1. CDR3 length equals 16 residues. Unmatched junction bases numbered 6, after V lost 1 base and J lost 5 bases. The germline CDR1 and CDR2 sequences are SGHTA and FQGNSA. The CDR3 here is CASSLDSTGANEKLFF. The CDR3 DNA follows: TGTGCCAGCAGCTTAGATTCGACAGGGGCCAATGAAAAACTGTTTTTT.

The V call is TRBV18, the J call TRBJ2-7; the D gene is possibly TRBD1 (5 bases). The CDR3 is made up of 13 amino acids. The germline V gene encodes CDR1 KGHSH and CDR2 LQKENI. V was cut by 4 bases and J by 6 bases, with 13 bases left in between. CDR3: CASSRADSTEQYF. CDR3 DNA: TGTGCCAGCTCACGGGCTGACAGCACCGAGCAGTACTTC.

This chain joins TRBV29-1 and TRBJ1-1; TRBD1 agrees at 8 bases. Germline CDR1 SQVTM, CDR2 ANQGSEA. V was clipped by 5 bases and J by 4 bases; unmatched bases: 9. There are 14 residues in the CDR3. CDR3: CSVFTDRGITEAFF. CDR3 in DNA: TGCAGCGTTTTCACCGACAGGGGTATCACTGAAGCTTTCTTT.

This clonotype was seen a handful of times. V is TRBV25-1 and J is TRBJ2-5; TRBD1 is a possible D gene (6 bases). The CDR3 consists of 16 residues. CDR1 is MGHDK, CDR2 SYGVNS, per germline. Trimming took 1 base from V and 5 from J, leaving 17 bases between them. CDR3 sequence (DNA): TGTGCCAGCAGTGAATCCTTGGACAGCCCTTTGGAGACCCAGTACTTC. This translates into CASSESLDSPLETQYF.

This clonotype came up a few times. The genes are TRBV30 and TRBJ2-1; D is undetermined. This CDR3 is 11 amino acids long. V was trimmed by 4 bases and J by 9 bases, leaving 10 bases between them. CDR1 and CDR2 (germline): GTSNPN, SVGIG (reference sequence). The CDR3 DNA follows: TGTGCCTGGACAGGTTTTAGTGAGCAGTTCTTC. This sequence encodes CAWTGFSEQFF.